These 20 T cell receptor beta chains share one sample of origin, sequenced in a study of shared clonotypes between healthy human individuals. The data were produced by immunoSEQ multiplex PCR, yet TCRdb's version contains in-frame clones alone and is incomplete. Here the sample spans roughly 570,000 clones, 95% to 98% being singletons. CD45RO negativity and positive selection for CCR7 defined naive CD8 cells, a population that excluded terminally differentiated effector memory CD45RA+ cells. What was sequenced was naive CD8+ T cells sorted from blood. These receptors all stem from a man aged 30 to 39 in good health.

This clone was seen once. The V gene is TRBV29-1, the J gene TRBJ1-2; D possibly corresponds to TRBD1 (5 bases). Germline V gene sequence: CDR1 SQVTM, CDR2 ANQGSEA. The V and J ends lost 4 bases and 3 bases respectively, with 12 bases between them. The length of the CDR3 is 13 residues. The CDR3 nucleotides are TGCAGCGTTGTTGGGGGGATTGACTATGGCTACACCTTC. It encodes CSVVGGIDYGYTF.

The chain joins TRBV29-1 to TRBJ2-1; the match to TRBD2 covers 8 bases. The CDR3 spans 17 residues. J was trimmed by 0 bases and V by 4 bases; bases with no gene match: 11. The germline V gene has CDR1 SQVTM and CDR2 ANQGSEA. CDR3 sequence (DNA): TGCAGCGTTGGTCAACACATAGCGGGACCCTCCTACAATGAGCAGTTCTTC. Encoded protein: CSVGQHIAGPSYNEQFF.

The genes are TRBV7-6 and TRBJ1-5, with D possibly TRBD1 on 6 matching bases. The V end was cut by 5 bases, the J end by 2 bases, with 10 bases between. This CDR3 spans 14 amino acids. The V gene's germline CDR1 is SGHVS and CDR2 FNYEAQ. Here the CDR3 reads CASSMSGGNQPQHF. CDR3 coding DNA: TGTGCCAGCAGCATGTCAGGGGGCAATCAGCCCCAGCATTTT.

This rearrangement joins TRBV13 to TRBJ2-2; D uncertain. V was pared by 5 bases and J by 7 bases, with 14 bases between. The CDR3 contains 14 residues. Germline values: CDR1 PRHDT, CDR2 FYEKMQ (reference sequence). CDR3 protein: CASSPRNEDGELFF. The CDR3 coding sequence is TGTGCCAGCAGCCCAAGAAACGAGGACGGGGAGCTGTTTTTT.

The chain couples TRBV28 to TRBJ1-1; no firm D call. The germline V gene encodes CDR1 MDHEN and CDR2 SYDVKM. The CDR3 consists of 12 residues. V was cut by 3 bases and J by 7 bases, with 9 bases left in between. The CDR3: CASSLSYDEAFF. CDR3 DNA sequence: TGTGCCAGCAGTTTGAGTTATGATGAAGCTTTCTTT.

The chain uses TRBV7-2 and TRBJ2-7; 7 bases agree with TRBD2. The CDR3 loop spans 15 amino acids. Germline V gene data show CDR1 as SGHTA and CDR2 as FQGNSA. V dropped 5 bases and J dropped 6; count of bases not matched to a gene: 13. This CDR3 reads CASSQTTGLRAEQYF. The CDR3 bases are TGTGCCAGCAGCCAAACTACGGGACTACGGGCCGAGCAGTACTTC.

The chain joins TRBV7-9 to TRBJ2-7; D is unresolved. This CDR3 is built from 13 residues. Trimming took 4 bases from V and 3 from J, leaving 10 bases between them. Germline assignment: CDR1 SEHNR and CDR2 FQNEAQ (reference sequence). CDR3 amino acids: CASSSPGSYEQYF. CDR3 DNA: TGTGCCAGCAGCTCCCCAGGAAGCTACGAGCAGTACTTC.

The chain has TRBV10-1 and TRBJ2-7; D gene ambiguous. V was clipped by 0 bases and J by 1 base, with 10 bases between them. This CDR3 has 15 amino acids. CDR1 and CDR2 (germline): WNHNN, SYGVQD (reference sequence). The CDR3 sequence is CASSESSDGSYEQYF. In nucleotides, the CDR3 is TGCGCCAGCAGTGAGTCATCCGACGGGTCCTACGAGCAGTACTTC.

The chain joins TRBV7-9 to TRBJ2-7, with unresolved D. The germline gives CDR1 SEHNR, CDR2 FQNEAQ (reference sequence). This CDR3 contains 12 residues. Trimming removed 7 bases at V and 6 bases at J, with 13 bases between. The CDR3 region has the DNA TGTGCCAGCACGTCGACCGAATGCGAGCAGTACTTC. It translates to CASTSTECEQYF.

The chain has TRBV7-3 and TRBJ2-7; D gene unclear. The CDR3 is 14 residues long. The V and J ends lost 2 bases and 0 bases respectively, with 8 bases between them. Germline-derived CDR1 and CDR2 are SGHTA and FQGTGA. This CDR3 is CASSLSPSSYEQYF. The CDR3 nucleotides are TGTGCCAGCAGCTTATCCCCTAGCTCCTACGAGCAGTACTTC.

In the case of this clone: Other DNA sequences in this sample translate to the same CDR3. The chain combines TRBV7-6 with TRBJ2-7, with D possibly TRBD1 on 6 matching bases. The germline V gene encodes CDR1 SGHVS and CDR2 FNYEAQ. The CDR3 extends over 14 amino acids. The ends were cut back, 0 bases at V and 1 base at J, with 7 bases in the middle. The CDR3 is CASSLATGSYEQYF. The CDR3 DNA sequence: TGTGCCAGCAGCTTAGCTACAGGGTCCTACGAGCAGTACTTC.

The V gene is TRBV7-8, the J gene TRBJ2-3; D tentatively fits TRBD1 or TRBD2 (5 bases each). The CDR3 totals 15 residues. Trimming cost V 7 bases and J 2 bases, with 16 bases left between them. Germline lookup yields CDR1 SGHVS and CDR2 FQNEAQ. CDR3 amino acids: CASTYDSGSTDTQYF. The DNA for the CDR3 is TGTGCCAGCACATACGACAGCGGATCCACAGATACGCAGTATTTT.

The V gene is TRBV9, the J gene TRBJ2-7; TRBD1 or TRBD2 may be the D gene (5 bases each). The V end was cut by 3 bases, the J end by 7 bases, with 14 bases between. Germline assignment: CDR1 SGDLS and CDR2 YYNGEE. The CDR3 sequence is 13 residues long. This CDR3 is CASSDRTGPEQYF. The CDR3 region has the DNA TGTGCCAGCAGCGATCGGACGGGGCCGGAGCAGTACTTC.

This clone was picked up a small number of times. The chain uses TRBV6-1 and TRBJ2-7; possible D gene TRBD1, 6 bases. Germline assignment: CDR1 MNHNS and CDR2 SASEGT. CDR3 size: 15 residues. Between the trimmed V and J ends, which lost 6 bases and 4 bases, there was a span of 19 bases. Written as DNA, the CDR3 is TGTGCCAGCAGAGTCCGGGACACGTTCATTTACGAGCAGTACTTC. This codes for CASRVRDTFIYEQYF.

V and J are TRBV28 and TRBJ1-5; D gene unclear. Germline lookup yields CDR1 MDHEN and CDR2 SYDVKM. There are 14 residues in the CDR3. Trimming stripped 3 bases from V and 3 bases from J, with 9 bases between. For the CDR3, the DNA is TGTGCCAGCAGTTTCGGGGTTACCAATCAGCCCCAGCATTTT. Amino acids: CASSFGVTNQPQHF.

Remarks on this clone: The same CDR3 can be traced to other DNA sequences in this sample. The rearrangement uses TRBV9 and TRBJ2-1, with D possibly being TRBD1 (5 bases). There are 13 residues in the CDR3. Germline CDR1 and CDR2: SGDLS and YYNGEE. The V and J ends lost 0 bases and 4 bases respectively, with 5 bases between them. CDR3 DNA: TGTGCCAGCAGCGTAGGACAGTACAATGAGCAGTTCTTC. Translating it yields CASSVGQYNEQFF.

The CDR3 protein is CASSVVGSVIYEQFF. The DNA for the CDR3 is TGTGCCAGCAGCGTAGTAGGCAGCGTCATCTATGAGCAGTTCTTC. The chain uses TRBV9 and TRBJ2-1, with D unclear. CDR3 length: 15 amino acids. Germline V gene lookup returns CDR1 SGDLS and CDR2 YYNGEE. Trimming cost V 0 bases and J 8 bases, with 15 bases left between them.

The chain links TRBV9 to TRBJ2-1, with 9 bases matching TRBD2. The junction had 10 bases not matched to a gene; V was cut back by 4 bases and J by 8 bases. The CDR3 covers 15 residues. The germline CDR1 and CDR2 sequences are SGDLS and YYNGEE. CDR3 bases: TGTGCCAGCAGCCTCACTGGGCGGGAGGGTGATGAGCAGTTCTTC. Protein sequence: CASSLTGREGDEQFF.

The gene calls are TRBV28 and TRBJ2-7, with 10 bases fitting TRBD1. V lost 5 bases, J lost 4 bases, and 8 bases stayed unmatched. Germline CDR1 and CDR2: MDHEN and SYDVKM. The CDR3 loop spans 15 amino acids. CDR3 nucleotides: TGTGCCAGCAGTACTCGACAGGGGGCACCGTACGAGCAGTACTTC. Its translation: CASSTRQGAPYEQYF. Looking up the rest from reference TRBV28 and TRBJ2-7 gives the full variable domain: DVKVTQSSRYLVKRTGEKVFLECVQDMDHENMFWYRQDPGLGLRLIYFSYDVKMKEKGDIPEGYSVSREKKERFSLILESASTNQTSMYLCASSTRQGAPYEQYFGPGTRLTVT.

J is TRBJ2-7 and V is TRBV29-1; no clear D gene. The CDR3 loop spans 12 amino acids. CDR1 is SQVTM, CDR2 ANQGSEA, per germline. V lost 4 bases to trimming and J lost 2 bases, with 9 bases between them. The CDR3 loop is CSVGGRAYEQYF. CDR3 DNA: TGCAGCGTTGGGGGTCGGGCCTACGAGCAGTACTTC.